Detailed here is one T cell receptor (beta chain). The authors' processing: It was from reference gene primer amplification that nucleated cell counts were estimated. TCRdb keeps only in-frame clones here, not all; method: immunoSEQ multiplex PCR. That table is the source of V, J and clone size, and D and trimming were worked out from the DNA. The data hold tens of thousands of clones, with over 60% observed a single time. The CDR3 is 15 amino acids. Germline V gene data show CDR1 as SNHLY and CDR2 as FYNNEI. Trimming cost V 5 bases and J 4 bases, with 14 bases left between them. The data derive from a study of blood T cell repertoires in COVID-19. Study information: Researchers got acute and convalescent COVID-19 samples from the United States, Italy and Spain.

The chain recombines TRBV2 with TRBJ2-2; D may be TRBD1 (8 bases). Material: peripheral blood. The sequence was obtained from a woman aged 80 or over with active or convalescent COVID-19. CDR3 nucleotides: TGTGCCAGCAGTCGGGAGGACAGGGCCACCGGGGAGCTGTTTTTT. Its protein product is CASSREDRATGELFF.